These 14 T cell receptor beta chains came from one sample sequenced in a study of identical twins. TCRdb reprocessed the 5' RACE reads with MiXCR, giving one entry per CDR3 protein. Among more than 600,000 distinct CDR3 sequences listed, 15% to 20% were seen once. These data also formed part of another study, on T cells expressing NK-cell markers.

Sequenced: PBMCs. The receptors come from a woman younger than 30 in good health.

This clonotype was seen only a few times. This rearrangement joins TRBV15 to TRBJ2-7; TRBD2 matches 11 bases. Germline CDR1 and CDR2: LNHNV and YYDKDF (reference sequence). CDR3 length: 16 amino acids. V was pared by 0 bases and J by 3 bases, with 4 bases of the junction left unmatched. DNA for the CDR3: TGTGCCACCAGCAGAGATCATACTAGCGGGGGCTACGAGCAGTACTTC. This encodes CATSRDHTSGGYEQYF.

This clonotype was observed a few times. This sequence joins TRBV7-8 and TRBJ2-7, with TRBD1 identical over 8 bases. The CDR3 loop spans 16 amino acids. V shed 2 bases, J shed 5 bases, and the junction held 11 bases outside the gene matches. Germline V gene sequence: CDR1 SGHVS, CDR2 FQNEAQ. The CDR3 here is CASSLPQGGVDHEQYF. CDR3 coding DNA: TGTGCCAGCAGCTTACCACAGGGGGGTGTGGACCACGAGCAGTACTTC.

This chain connects TRBV6-1 to TRBJ2-7; 7 positions match TRBD2. The CDR3 runs 15 residues. V lost 7 bases to trimming and J lost 6 bases; unmatched junction nucleotides: 15. The V gene's germline CDR1 is MNHNS and CDR2 SASEGT. The CDR3 protein is CASTQEAGSGAEQYF. CDR3 in DNA: TGTGCCAGCACCCAGGAAGCGGGATCTGGCGCCGAGCAGTACTTC.

In its sample, this clonotype was seen a few times. The gene calls are TRBV5-1 and TRBJ2-5, with 11 bases identical to TRBD2. Trimming took 4 bases from V and 2 from J; bases not matched to a gene: 4. Germline assignment: CDR1 SGHRS and CDR2 YFSETQ. This CDR3 has 15 residues. The CDR3 sequence is CASSPVAGGQETQYF. The CDR3 DNA follows: TGCGCCAGCAGCCCGGTAGCGGGGGGGCAAGAGACCCAGTACTTC.

In this sample, this clonotype turned up many times. This chain uses TRBV29-1 with TRBJ2-2, with D tentatively TRBD1 (5 bases). CDR1 is SQVTM, CDR2 ANQGSEA, per germline. V was trimmed by 4 bases and J by 5 bases, leaving 11 bases between them. The CDR3 length is 13 residues. The DNA of the CDR3 is TGCAGCGTTGGTCGCAGGGATACCGGGGAGCTGTTTTTT. Translation: CSVGRRDTGELFF.

J is TRBJ2-3 and V is TRBV5-1; 10 nucleotides align to TRBD2. CDR3 length: 14 amino acids. Germline CDR1 SGHRS, CDR2 YFSETQ. V was clipped by 6 bases and J by 3 bases; unmatched bases: 4. The CDR3 spells CASTSGRGTDTQYF. The CDR3 region has the DNA TGCGCCAGCACAAGCGGGAGGGGGACAGATACGCAGTATTTT. Combining the CDR3 with reference TRBV5-1 and TRBJ2-3 gives the whole variable domain KAGVTQTPRYLIKTRGQQVTLSCSPISGHRSVSWYQQTPGQGLQFLFEYFSETQRNKGNFPGRFSGRQFSNSRSEMNVSTLELGDSALYLCASTSGRGTDTQYFGPGTRLTVL.

A few counts support this clonotype. The chain combines TRBV10-3 with TRBJ1-1, with 7 bases matching TRBD1. Germline V gives CDR1 ENHRY, CDR2 SYGVKD. The junction had 7 bases not matched to a gene; V was cut back by 9 bases and J by 3 bases. The CDR3 sequence is 13 residues long. Here the CDR3 reads CAITGVRDTEAFF. The CDR3 bases are TGTGCCATTACAGGGGTGAGGGACACTGAAGCTTTCTTT.

This rearrangement joins TRBV12-3 or TRBV12-4 to TRBJ1-5; unclear D gene. The V end lost 2 bases, the J end lost 4 bases, and 9 bases lay between the germline ends. There are 14 residues in the CDR3. Written as DNA, the CDR3 is TGTGCCAGCAGTTTACGCGGCAAGAATCAGCCCCAGCATTTT. Its translation is CASSLRGKNQPQHF.

This clonotype was found a few times. V gene TRBV18 combines with J gene TRBJ2-5, with 9 bases matching TRBD1. The CDR3 totals 15 residues. V lost 2 bases and J lost 3; bases outside the gene matches: 4. In germline, CDR1 is KGHSH, CDR2 LQKENI. In nucleotides, the CDR3 is TGTGCCAGCTCACCATCACAGGGGGCTGAAGAGACCCAGTACTTC. This codes for CASSPSQGAEETQYF.

This clonotype was observed a few times. This chain links TRBV20-1 with TRBJ1-1; no definite D call. Germline CDR1 reads DFQATT; CDR2 reads SNEGSKA (reference sequence). The ends were cut back, 6 bases at V and 3 bases at J, with 14 bases in the middle. The CDR3 is 13 amino acids. Written as DNA, the CDR3 is TGCAGTGCAGGCTTTCAGGTTGACACTGAAGCTTTCTTT. Residues: CSAGFQVDTEAFF.

J is TRBJ1-2 and V is TRBV29-1; no clear D gene. Trimming cost V 2 bases and J 5 bases, with 9 bases left between them. CDR3 length: 12 amino acids. Germline V CDR1 and CDR2: SQVTM, ANQGSEA. The DNA of the CDR3 is TGCAGCGTTGAATCCGGGAGGTATGGCTACACCTTC. Protein product: CSVESGRYGYTF.

The CDR3: CASSLDGQQSYGYTF. DNA of the CDR3: TGTGCCAGCAGCCTCGATGGACAGCAGTCCTATGGCTACACCTTC. The chain employs TRBV6-1 and TRBJ1-2, with a tentative D call TRBD1 (6 bases). This CDR3 spans 15 amino acids. V was clipped by 6 bases and J by 4 bases, with 18 bases between them. Germline V gene lookup returns CDR1 MNHNS and CDR2 SASEGT.

This clonotype was counted a few times. The rearrangement uses TRBV12-3 or TRBV12-4 and TRBJ2-7; 10 bases line up with TRBD1. V shed 8 bases and J 5 bases; nucleotides not matched to a gene: 15. The CDR3 contains 16 residues. The DNA of the CDR3 is TGTGCCAGCCGCCACCGGGACAGGGGATATGTAGACGAGCAGTACTTC. This gives the protein CASRHRDRGYVDEQYF.

This clonotype was recorded a few times. The rearrangement joins TRBV20-1 to TRBJ2-7; 13 bases align to TRBD2. CDR3 length equals 17 residues. Losses at the gene ends were 5 bases for V and 0 bases for J; bases not matched to a gene: 10. Per germline, CDR1 DFQATT and CDR2 SNEGSKA (reference sequence). CDR3 sequence (DNA): TGCAGTGCTCAGCGGACTAGCGGGAGTGTAAGCTCCTACGAGCAGTACTTC. It is translated as CSAQRTSGSVSSYEQYF.